Listed below are T cell receptor beta chains from one sample, sequenced in a study of T cells expressing NK-cell markers. TCRdb re-called the 5' RACE reads and shows each CDR3 protein once, DNA omitted. This sample's table has roughly 450,000 distinct CDR3 sequences. Sequencing was performed on blood T cells: a sorted CD56 or NKG2C T cell subset, CD4+ or CD8+ T cells, or bulk PBMC T cells (not recorded which). The origin of the receptors is a woman between 50 and 59 years old in good health. The CDR3 runs from the conserved cysteine through the conserved F or W. The order of the fields is J gene, V gene, CDR3 protein.

TRBJ2-3	TRBV9	CASSVGGTDTQYF
TRBJ1-4	TRBV4-1	CASSQVLTATNEKLFF
TRBJ2-3	TRBV10-2	CASSDGSFTDTQYF
TRBJ1-1	TRBV19	CASSISTSGGGRPEAFF
TRBJ2-1	TRBV19	CASSNQRGYNEQFF
TRBJ1-6	TRBV7-8	CASSPLKTYNSPLHF
TRBJ1-2	TRBV29-1	CSVDELGIGYTF
TRBJ2-1	TRBV12-3/TRBV12-4	CASSLGGRGLVIF
TRBJ2-1	TRBV5-6	CASSLNLAGRLSYNEQFF
TRBJ2-1	TRBV25-1	CASSELTVLAGGHNEQFF
TRBJ1-3	TRBV12-3/TRBV12-4	CASSLRGIKLGNTIYF
TRBJ2-5	TRBV12-5	CASGSDLWTQYF
TRBJ1-3	TRBV29-1	CSVGFTAGSGNTIYF
TRBJ2-1	TRBV4-1	CASSMTSGLKKNEQFF
TRBJ2-1	TRBV6-6	CASSSPGLTYNEQFF
TRBJ2-3	TRBV29-1	CSVSRGGTADTQYF
TRBJ2-2	TRBV18	CASSAYSTGELFF
TRBJ2-1	TRBV20-1	CSARAARAVNEQFF
TRBJ2-5	TRBV3-1	CASSPRDRVLETQYF
TRBJ2-5	TRBV11-3	CASSSRRPQETQYF